The T cell receptor (beta chain) described here comes from a study of graft-versus-host responses after intestinal transplantation. Study in general: Tacrolimus plus steroids were given to all recipients for approximately 3 years, preceded by anti-thymocyte globulin induction.

Only a few counts were recorded for this clone. Following the reaction, CD3+CD4+ and CD3+CD8+ responders that were proliferating and CFSE-low underwent sorting. Sequenced by immunoSEQ multiplex PCR; TCRdb stores in-frame clones only, minus some. The sample records approximately 10,000 clones, approximately 30% being singletons. This CDR3 has 14 residues. From germline, CDR1 is SGHNT and CDR2 YENEEA. Trimming shortened V by 3 bases and J by 5 bases, and 11 bases separated the two germline ends. This TCR was recovered from a human patient who was an organ donor for intestinal transplantation. The V and J genes are TRBV11-3 and TRBJ2-1; D may correspond to TRBD1 or TRBD2 (5 bases each). This specimen consisted of alloreactive CD4+ T cells from a mixed lymphocyte reaction culture, obtained before transplantation. Subset of the sample: CFSE-low proliferating T cells sorted from approximately 6-day pre-transplant mixed lymphocyte reaction (GvH or HvG direction). For the CDR3, the DNA is TGTGCCAGCAGCTTCGGGACCCCTAACAATGAGCAGTTCTTC. Encoded protein: CASSFGTPNNEQFF.